These 27 T cell receptor beta chains came from one sample sequenced in a study of vaccination and CD4 T cells after COVID-19. These receptors' antigens are unknown. The Oncomine TCR Beta short-read assay was applied to DNA of cultured CD4+ T cells. TCRdb reprocessed the PCR reads via MiXCR and lists one record per CDR3 protein. This table holds more than 10,000 distinct CDR3 sequences, around 42% found once. Documented treatment: approximately nine-day PBMC culture with coronavirus spike peptide pools or control peptides (ViraFEST assay). The input for sequencing was CD4+ T cells from blood, cultured in vitro, taken before SARS-CoV-2 vaccination. The receptor set was obtained from a human donor who had recovered from COVID-19.

This clonotype was seen a few times. This chain connects TRBV24-1 to TRBJ2-7; tentative D call: TRBD1 (6 bases). The CDR3 is 11 amino acids. Trimming took off 3 bases at V and 8 bases at J, with 7 bases between the two ends. From germline, CDR1 is KGHDR and CDR2 SFDVKD. CDR3 region: CATSDDRKQYF. The CDR3 DNA sequence: TGTGCCACCAGTGATGACAGGAAGCAGTACTTC.

In its sample, this clonotype ranks as medium-sized. The V and J genes are TRBV27 and TRBJ1-6; weak D call: TRBD1 (5 bases). V lost 0 bases and J lost 2, with 14 bases in between. The CDR3 consists of 18 residues. Per germline, CDR1 MNHEY and CDR2 SMNVEV (reference sequence). CDR3: CASSLSGGDRTYNSPLHF. The CDR3 DNA reads as TGTGCCAGCAGTTTATCGGGGGGAGACAGAACCTATAATTCACCCCTCCACTTT.

The chain couples TRBV6-1 to TRBJ1-6, with D perhaps matching TRBD1 (5 bases). Trimming removed 2 bases from V and 7 bases from J, with 12 bases in between. There are 15 residues in the CDR3. Germline CDR1 is MNHNS and CDR2 is SASEGT. The CDR3 nucleotides are TGTGCCAGCAGTGAATCTGCAGGGCCAAATTCACCCCTCCACTTT. It is translated as CASSESAGPNSPLHF.

CDR3 amino acids: CSASLSMGTQYF. CDR3 DNA: TGCAGTGCTAGTCTGAGTATGGGGACCCAGTACTTC. The rearrangement joins TRBV20-1 to TRBJ2-5; D is uncertain. Trimming pared 3 bases from V and 7 bases from J, leaving 12 bases between. This CDR3 region has 12 residues. Germline V gene data show CDR1 as DFQATT and CDR2 as SNEGSKA (reference sequence).

The rearrangement links TRBV6-2 or TRBV6-3 to TRBJ1-1; 7 bases map to TRBD1. The trim removed 6 bases at V and 2 bases at J, leaving 6 bases unmatched. CDR3 size: 14 residues. The germline V gene encodes CDR1 MNHEY and CDR2 SVGEGT. CDR3 protein: CASRHRGGNTEAFF. The CDR3 DNA reads TGTGCCAGCAGACACAGGGGCGGCAACACTGAAGCTTTCTTT.

The chain employs TRBV4-1 and TRBJ1-2; D not resolved. This CDR3 spans 13 amino acids. The germline CDR1 and CDR2 sequences are MGHRA and YSYEKL. V shed 4 bases and J shed 2 bases, with 8 bases lying between them. The CDR3 loop is CASSPLDNYGYTF. CDR3 DNA sequence: TGCGCCAGCAGCCCCCTTGACAACTATGGCTACACCTTC.

The chain is built from TRBV29-1 and TRBJ2-2, with D tentatively TRBD2 (5 bases). V shed 5 bases and J shed 1 base, with 8 bases lying between them. The V gene's germline CDR1 is SQVTM and CDR2 ANQGSEA. The CDR3 contains 13 residues. Here the CDR3 reads CSVRRGNTGELFF. CDR3 DNA sequence: TGCAGCGTTCGACGGGGGAACACCGGGGAGCTGTTTTTT.

The V call is TRBV27, the J call TRBJ2-7; D ambiguous. CDR3 size: 13 residues. The V and J ends lost 6 bases and 1 base respectively, with 10 bases between them. Per the germline V gene, CDR1 is MNHEY and CDR2 is SMNVEV (reference sequence). The CDR3 region has the DNA TGTGCCAGCAGGCGAACGGAATCCTACGAGCAGTACTTC. It translates to CASRRTESYEQYF.

V is TRBV6-2 or TRBV6-3 and J is TRBJ2-5, with D possibly matching TRBD1 (6 bases). The CDR3 is made up of 12 amino acids. V lost 6 bases and J 5 bases, leaving 10 bases between the germline ends. The V gene's germline CDR1 is MNHEY and CDR2 SVGEGT. CDR3 loop: CASSGTQETQYF. Written as DNA, the CDR3 is TGTGCCAGCAGCGGGACACAGGAGACCCAGTACTTC.

J is TRBJ2-5 and V is TRBV20-1; 9 nucleotides agree with TRBD2. V shed 3 bases, J shed 0 bases, and the junction held 2 bases outside the gene matches. The CDR3 loop spans 14 amino acids. Germline V gene sequence: CDR1 DFQATT, CDR2 SNEGSKA (reference sequence). CDR3 sequence: CSARSGGYQETQYF. The CDR3 coding sequence is TGCAGTGCTAGGAGCGGGGGGTACCAAGAGACCCAGTACTTC.

The chain combines TRBV20-1 with TRBJ2-3, with D perhaps TRBD1 or TRBD2 (5 bases each). V shed 1 base and J shed 5 bases, with 13 bases lying between them. Germline V gene data show CDR1 as DFQATT and CDR2 as SNEGSKA (reference sequence). This CDR3 contains 14 residues. CDR3 protein: CSARVRGALDTQYF. In nucleotides, the CDR3 is TGCAGTGCTAGAGTGAGGGGAGCCCTAGATACGCAGTATTTT.

This clonotype was recorded a few times. V and J are TRBV6-1 and TRBJ1-3, with TRBD1 matching 7 bases. Germline CDR1 MNHNS, CDR2 SASEGT. This CDR3 is built from 15 residues. Germline trimming cut 7 bases from V and 1 base from J; bases unmatched to any gene: 7. In nucleotides, the CDR3 is TGTGCCAGCACTCGCGACAGGGCTTCTGGAAACACCATATATTTT. It is translated as CASTRDRASGNTIYF.

V and J are TRBV7-3 and TRBJ2-7; D gene unclear. CDR1 and CDR2 from the germline V gene are SGHTA and FQGTGA. The CDR3 is 14 amino acids. Trimming shortened V by 2 bases and J by 0 bases, and 8 bases separated the two germline ends. The CDR3 region has the DNA TGTGCCAGCAGCTTAGCGGCGAGCTCCTACGAGCAGTACTTC. It codes for CASSLAASSYEQYF.

The rearrangement joins TRBV7-6 to TRBJ1-1; D gene unclear. Trimming left V 1 base short and J 1 base short, with 4 bases between. Germline assignment: CDR1 SGHVS and CDR2 FNYEAQ. This CDR3 is 13 amino acids long. The CDR3 DNA reads as TGTGCCAGCAGCTTAGGGCGGAACACTGAAGCTTTCTTT. This codes for CASSLGRNTEAFF.

The V call is TRBV20-1, the J call TRBJ1-5; D possibly corresponds to TRBD1 (5 bases). Germline V lookup: CDR1 DFQATT, CDR2 SNEGSKA (reference sequence). Trimming left V 3 bases short and J 1 base short, with 10 bases between. CDR3 length: 14 residues. The DNA of the CDR3 is TGCAGTGCTAGGTCGGGGCTGAGCAATCAGCCCCAGCATTTT. Encoded protein: CSARSGLSNQPQHF.

The chain has TRBV20-1 and TRBJ2-5, with a weak D call TRBD2 (5 bases). There are 13 residues in the CDR3. V gave up 1 base and J gave up 4 bases, with 10 bases separating them. From germline, CDR1 is DFQATT and CDR2 SNEGSKA (reference sequence). The CDR3 loop reads CSARGTARETQYF. As DNA, the CDR3 is TGCAGTGCTAGAGGGACTGCACGAGAGACCCAGTACTTC.

This clonotype was seen a few times. The chain combines TRBV6-1 with TRBJ2-5; 8 bases are a match to TRBD1. V trimming: 10 bases; J trimming: 5 bases; junction bases outside the gene matches: 12. Germline CDR1 MNHNS, CDR2 SASEGT. The CDR3 totals 14 residues. DNA for the CDR3: TGTGCCACCACGAAATCAGGGGGCCCGGAGACCCAGTACTTC. As protein: CATTKSGGPETQYF.

There are a few counts of this clonotype. The rearrangement links TRBV10-1 to TRBJ2-5; D is undetermined. Trimming left V 0 bases short and J 1 base short, with 6 bases between. The CDR3 is 14 amino acids. Germline assignment: CDR1 WNHNN and CDR2 SYGVQD (reference sequence). The DNA for the CDR3 is TGCGCCAGCAGTGAGTCGAGGAGCCAAGAGACCCAGTACTTC. Translation: CASSESRSQETQYF.

V and J are TRBV27 and TRBJ1-5, with D perhaps matching TRBD1 (6 bases). Germline V gene data show CDR1 as MNHEY and CDR2 as SMNVEV (reference sequence). This CDR3 contains 14 residues. V lost 8 bases, J lost 2 bases, and 13 bases lay in between. The CDR3 nucleotides read TGTGCCAGCGGGGGGCGCAGTGGCAATCAGCCCCAGCATTTT. It codes for CASGGRSGNQPQHF.

This clonotype has only a few counts. The V and J genes are TRBV11-3 and TRBJ2-5, with TRBD2 matching over 8 bases. Germline V gene lookup returns CDR1 SGHNT and CDR2 YENEEA. Trimming cost V 4 bases and J 7 bases; bases outside gene matches: 14. The CDR3 totals 16 residues. CDR3 region: CASSSSVAGSRLTQYF. The CDR3 region has the DNA TGTGCCAGCAGCTCAAGCGTAGCGGGAAGCCGTCTGACCCAGTACTTC.

The chain combines TRBV7-2 with TRBJ2-7, with a weak D call TRBD1 (5 bases). The V gene's germline CDR1 is SGHTA and CDR2 FQGNSA. The CDR3 contains 15 residues. Trimming stripped 1 base from V and 6 bases from J, with 16 bases between. The CDR3 DNA reads as TGTGCCAGCAGCTTAGATTTGGCAGGGATAGGCGAGCAGTACTTC. This sequence encodes CASSLDLAGIGEQYF.

J is TRBJ1-2 and V is TRBV11-3, with D uncertain. The CDR3 has 16 amino acids. Germline values: CDR1 SGHNT, CDR2 YENEEA. The V end lost 0 bases, the J end lost 2 bases, and 13 bases lay between the germline ends. CDR3 sequence: CASSLEGRSGNYGYTF. The CDR3 nucleotides read TGTGCCAGCAGCTTAGAGGGGAGAAGTGGCAACTATGGCTACACCTTC.

This sequence joins TRBV27 and TRBJ1-5; possibly TRBD1 for D (5 bases). From germline, CDR1 is MNHEY and CDR2 SMNVEV (reference sequence). This CDR3 comprises 13 residues. V was shortened by 4 bases and J by 6 bases, with 10 bases between the two germline ends. CDR3: CASSSGWGQPQHF. The CDR3 DNA is TGTGCCAGCAGTTCAGGGTGGGGTCAGCCCCAGCATTTT.

This clonotype was seen only a few times. The chain joins TRBV20-1 to TRBJ2-7, with 7 bases identical to TRBD1. The germline gives CDR1 DFQATT, CDR2 SNEGSKA (reference sequence). This CDR3 has 13 amino acids. J was trimmed by 4 bases and V by 6 bases; bases with no gene match: 9. As DNA, the CDR3 is TGCAGTGCGCCCCGGGACAGCTCTTACGAGCAGTACTTC. The encoded protein is CSAPRDSSYEQYF.

This clonotype was detected a few times. The chain employs TRBV7-9 and TRBJ2-3; 10 nucleotides align to TRBD2. Germline trimming cut 5 bases from V and 2 bases from J; bases unmatched to any gene: 4. This CDR3 spans 15 amino acids. CDR1 and CDR2 (germline): SEHNR, FQNEAQ (reference sequence). CDR3 sequence (DNA): TGTGCCAGCAGCACACTAGCGGGGCACACAGATACGCAGTATTTT. This codes for CASSTLAGHTDTQYF.

The chain has TRBV27 and TRBJ2-7, with D tentatively TRBD1 or TRBD2 (5 bases each). The CDR3 loop spans 12 amino acids. V was shortened by 6 bases and J by 7 bases, with 13 bases between the two germline ends. In germline, CDR1 is MNHEY, CDR2 SMNVEV (reference sequence). CDR3 DNA: TGTGCCAGCAGCTCGACTGGGGGAGAGCAGTACTTC. Its protein product is CASSSTGGEQYF.

This clonotype came up once. The J gene is TRBJ1-5, the V gene TRBV6-2 or TRBV6-3; D gene ambiguous. The V and J ends lost 4 bases and 7 bases respectively, with 14 bases between them. The CDR3 consists of 14 residues. CDR1 is MNHEY and CDR2 is SVGEGT in the germline V gene. CDR3 nucleotides: TGTGCCAGCAGTTTTAGTTCGAGAGGACAGCCCCAGCATTTT. Encoded protein: CASSFSSRGQPQHF.